This T cell receptor beta chain was obtained from a study of human T cells and chemical hapten exposure. General study points: Sensitization with DPC brought no change to TCRs above 1 in 1000 in frequency.

TCRdb ran MiXCR on the RACE reads and lists one entry per CDR3 protein. The sample shows about 82,000 distinct CDR3 sequences, 8% to 13% of them seen only once. Note on this clonotype: Its antigen is as yet unknown.

Germline-derived CDR1 and CDR2 are DFQATT and SNEGSKA (reference sequence). CDR3 size: 15 residues. V lost 1 base to trimming and J lost 4 bases; unmatched junction nucleotides: 5. Time point given: patch test 2, 6 weeks after DPC sensitization. Treatment defined: therapeutic diphenylcyclopropenone sensitization with weekly scalp DPC. Donors were 18 to 70-year-old alopecia patients suitable for DPC. This chain connects TRBV20-1 to TRBJ2-7, with 12 bases lining up with TRBD2. The sequence derives from a woman aged 45 to 65 with alopecia areata. Some clones in this sample may be carry-over from other donors' samples. The sample here was whole blood, taken in connection with sensitization to the hapten diphenylcyclopropenone (DPC). CDR3 region: CSARGASGREYEQYF. DNA for the CDR3: TGCAGTGCTAGAGGGGCTAGCGGGAGGGAATACGAGCAGTACTTC.